This T cell receptor beta chain was obtained from a study of post-analysis software for immune sequencing data. Study conclusions and caveats: There were a few TRBV segments more frequent in patients than controls, and TRBV5-6, TRBV5-1 and TRBV20-1 were among them.

Losses at the gene ends were 10 bases for V and 3 bases for J; bases not matched to a gene: 5. Germline V CDR1 and CDR2: MDHEN, SYDVKM. The CDR3 has 13 residues. Points on this clonotype: The target antigen is unknown.

TCR beta libraries were prepared from cDNA with unique molecular identifiers. TCRdb itself ran the PCR reads through MiXCR, one entry per CDR3 protein. Among some 450,000 distinct CDR3 sequences listed, under 55% were seen once. This clonotype was obtained from a girl aged 5-17 years with multiple sclerosis. This chain connects TRBV28 to TRBJ2-7; 11 nucleotides align to TRBD2. Sequenced material: blood. CDR3 sequence reads: CAIHGTSGYEQYF. CDR3 DNA: TGTGCCATTCACGGGACTAGCGGCTACGAGCAGTACTTC.